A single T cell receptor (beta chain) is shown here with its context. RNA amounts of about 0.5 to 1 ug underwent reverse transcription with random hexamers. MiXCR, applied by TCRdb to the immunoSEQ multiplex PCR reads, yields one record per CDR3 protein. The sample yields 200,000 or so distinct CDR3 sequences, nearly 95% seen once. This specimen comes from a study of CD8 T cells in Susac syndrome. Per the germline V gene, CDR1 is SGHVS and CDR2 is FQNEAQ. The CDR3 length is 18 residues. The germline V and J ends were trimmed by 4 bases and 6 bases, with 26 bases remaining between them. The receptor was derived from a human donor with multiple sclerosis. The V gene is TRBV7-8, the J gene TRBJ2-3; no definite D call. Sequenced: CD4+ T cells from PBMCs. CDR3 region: CASSSPGRTYSTEDTQYF. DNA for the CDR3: TGTGCCAGCAGCTCACCCGGACGGACGTACTCAACGGAGGATACGCAGTATTTT. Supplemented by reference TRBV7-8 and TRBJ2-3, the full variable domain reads GAGVSQSPRYKVAKRGQDVALRCDPISGHVSLFWYQQALGQGPEFLTYFQNEAQLDKSGLPSDRFFAERPEGSVSTLKIQRTQQEDSAVYLCASSSPGRTYSTEDTQYFGPGTRLTVL.